These 4 T cell receptor beta chains came from one sample sequenced in a study of blood T cells in healthy people across ages (dated by TCRdb to 2015 to 2017). The library was built by means of 5' RACE. Data came from an Illumina HiSeq 2500. A second about 7 to 11 cycle PCR used a sample-barcoded 5' primer and a J-beta primer mix. TCRdb reworked the public reads: Q25 trimming with fastp, MiXCR clone assembly, productive beta chains retained. When rows share a CDR3 protein, they turn into one entry using the most common DNA and genes. This sample has approximately 1.5 million distinct CDR3 sequences in its table, and about 32% of those were observed once. Over 9% of the sample belongs to the ten largest clones. Material for sequencing was blood. These receptors originate from a woman under 40 in good health.

This clonotype turned up a few times. This chain joins TRBV4-1 and TRBJ2-3, with TRBD2 matching over 7 bases. CDR3 size: 15 residues. The germline V gene has CDR1 MGHRA and CDR2 YSYEKL. The ends lost 4 bases at V and 5 bases at J; junction bases unmatched: 9. The CDR3 DNA reads as TGCGCCAGCAGCCCTAGCGGAGGTCCTGGAGATACGCAGTATTTT. It yields the protein CASSPSGGPGDTQYF.

The chain couples TRBV6-1 to TRBJ2-7; D gene unclear. CDR1 and CDR2 (germline): MNHNS, SASEGT. CDR3 length equals 16 residues. V was pared by 1 base and J by 2 bases, with 15 bases between. The CDR3 coding sequence is TGTGCCAGCAGTGAAGAAGGTGGCGGTTTAACCTACGAGCAGTACTTC. It translates to CASSEEGGGLTYEQYF.

This chain uses TRBV12-3 or TRBV12-4 with TRBJ2-1; D may be TRBD2 (6 bases). The length of the CDR3 is 14 residues. Trimming shortened V by 5 bases and J by 8 bases, and 16 bases separated the two germline ends. CDR3 nucleotides: TGTGCCAGCAGTCGTTCAGGAGGCGGGGATGAGCAGTTCTTC. Its protein product is CASSRSGGGDEQFF.

The genes are TRBV20-1 and TRBJ2-1; 10 bases align to TRBD2. This CDR3 spans 17 amino acids. Germline V gene lookup returns CDR1 DFQATT and CDR2 SNEGSKA (reference sequence). J was trimmed by 1 base and V by 1 base; bases with no gene match: 7. The CDR3 DNA sequence: TGCAGTGCTAGAGTTGCTAGCGGGAGAAGATCCTACAATGAGCAGTTCTTC. Protein: CSARVASGRRSYNEQFF.